This TCR beta chain was recovered during a study of regulatory T cells in long-lasting Graves disease. The germline V gene has CDR1 MDHEN and CDR2 SYDVKM. The CDR3 has 16 residues. Remarks on this clonotype: This may be a read error: a much more frequent sequence differs by one nucleotide.

Time point denoted: persistent/refractory GD, antithyroid drugs over 5 years with positive TRAb. Isolated PBMC RNA provided the starting material for the TCR library. Researchers made TCR beta libraries by using iRepertoire HTBI primers and running Arm-PCR on CDR3 regions. One entry per CDR3 protein results from TCRdb running MiXCR on the multiplex PCR reads. The sample carries fewer than 400,000 distinct CDR3 sequences, roughly 20% recorded once. The chain carries TRBV28 and TRBJ1-3; D unresolved. The receptor was derived from a female donor with Graves disease. Here the sequenced sample was peripheral blood mononuclear cells (PBMCs), taken when the disease was refractory, from a patient treated with antithyroid drugs. This chain's CDR3 is CAGSFANQPFGNTIYF. The CDR3 bases are TGTGCCGGCAGTTTCGCAAACCAACCCTTTGGAAACACCATATATTTT. The whole variable domain, remainder taken from reference TRBV28 and TRBJ1-3, is DVKVTQSSRYLVKRTGEKVFLECVQDMDHENMFWYRQDPGLGLRLIYFSYDVKMKEKGDIPEGYSVSREKKERFSLILESASTNQTSMYLCAGSFANQPFGNTIYFGEGSWLTVV.